The entry below gives a single T cell receptor (beta chain) sequence along with its context. This receptor's antigen is unknown. The data were taken from a study of T cells expressing NK-cell markers (dated by TCRdb to the early 2020s). Study-wide context: Seven to nine donors provided sorted CD3+CD56+NKG2C+, CD3+CD56+NKG2C- and CD3+CD56-NKG2C+ T-cell subsets, whose TCR beta-chain repertoires were profiled. Of the eight sequenced donors, seven were found to be HCMV-seropositive and one was found to be HCMV-seronegative. Illumina HiSeq 2000/2500, MiSeq or NextSeq was used to sequence libraries as 2 x 150 bp reads. All eight donors whose samples were sequenced were randomly selected healthy volunteers, three of them men and five women.

General conclusions and limits of the study: Those dominant clonotypes were again the most abundant among CD3+CD56-NKG2C+ cells in a few donors, at roughly 25-65%. It remained unclear whether the expanded NKG2C-expressing T cell clones were specific for HCMV antigens. For six donors, the dominant CD3+CD56+NKG2C+ clonotypes were among the top 10 CD8+ clonotypes and accounted for about 1.0-7.5% of CD8+ T cells.

HCMV serostatus was determined by detecting HCMV-specific IgG in serum with a commercial ELISA kit. Ficoll density gradient centrifugation was used to isolate peripheral blood mononuclear cells from blood. The run used an Illumina HiSeq 2000. The TCR beta cDNA libraries were made using 5'RACE template switching, a step that added both a universal primer site and unique molecular identifiers. Priming for cDNA synthesis came from the TCR beta constant segment, and two successive PCR amplification steps followed. Under the source paper's analysis protocol: Reads were demultiplexed and grouped by UMI with MIGEC, and clonotypes were assembled and quantified with MiTCR. To exclude erroneous sequences, only TCR cDNA sequences supported by at least two reads were retained. Downstream repertoire analysis used the tcR package, and clonotypes were matched across fractions by CDR3 nucleotide sequence plus V segment. VDJmatch was used to annotate antigen specificity against VDJdb, with one amino acid substitution in CDR3 permitted. TCRdb reprocessed the reads, and each CDR3 protein sequence is entered once, without DNA. None of the V and J calls come from the authors' own analysis; TCRdb made them. The sample table on file contains fewer than 400,000 distinct CDR3 sequences. Clones ranked in the top ten supply about 10% of the sample.

Sequences MGHRA (CDR1) and YSYEKL (CDR2) are obtained from the germline V gene. Including cysteine and phenylalanine, the CDR3 has 15 amino acids. The nucleotide record is missing. The TCR originated in a woman in her forties or fifties in good health. Donor details come from another sample of the same person, matched by shared clones. Recombination connected TRBV4-1 to TRBJ1-2. The sample was blood T cells: a sorted CD56 or NKG2C T cell subset, CD4+ or CD8+ T cells, or bulk PBMC T cells (not recorded which). CDR3 loop: CASSQGPRADYGYTF.